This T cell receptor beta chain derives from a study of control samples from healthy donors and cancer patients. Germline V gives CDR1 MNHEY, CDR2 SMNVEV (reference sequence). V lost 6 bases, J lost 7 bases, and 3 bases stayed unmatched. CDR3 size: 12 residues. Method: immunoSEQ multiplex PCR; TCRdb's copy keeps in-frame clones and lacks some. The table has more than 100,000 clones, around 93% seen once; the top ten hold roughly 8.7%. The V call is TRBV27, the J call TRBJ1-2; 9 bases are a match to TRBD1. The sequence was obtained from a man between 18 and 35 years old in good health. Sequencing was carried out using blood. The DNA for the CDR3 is TGTGCCAGCAGCGGGACAGGGCTTGGCTACACCTTC. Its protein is CASSGTGLGYTF.